The rows below give T cell receptor beta chains drawn from one sample of a study of CD8+ T cells in alopecia areata. TCRdb's table, derived via immunoSEQ multiplex PCR, lists solely in-frame clones and lacks some. The sample has 220,000 or so clones; around three fifths are singletons. The sample consisted of CD4+ T cells sorted from blood, taken at week 0. These receptors all stem from a human donor with alopecia areata. Both conserved end residues are part of each CDR3. A D gene is named only where the DNA matches it firmly. Part of the rows lack a size; the others show once, few, many or a class for expanded clones.

j_call clone_size d_call v_call cdr3_nt cdr3_aa
TRBJ2-5 few TRBD1 TRBV7-8 TGTGCCAGCAGCCAGATGGACAGGGGGGAGACCCAGTACTTC CASSQMDRGETQYF
TRBJ1-1 . TRBD1 TRBV4-1 TGCGCCAGCAGCCAAGATCGGGGGCAGGGGGCTTCTGAAGCTTTCTTT CASSQDRGQGASEAFF
TRBJ2-6 few . TRBV11-2 TGTGCCAGCCGCAGCTCTGGGGCCAACGTCCTGACTTTC CASRSSGANVLTF
TRBJ1-4 many . TRBV6-5 TGTGCCAGCAGTTACTCGAGACAGCCTAATGAAAAACTGTTTTTT CASSYSRQPNEKLFF
TRBJ1-5 few . TRBV2 TGTGCCAGCAAAGGCGTAGGTAGCAATCAGCCCCAGCATTTT CASKGVGSNQPQHF
TRBJ2-2 . TRBD1 TRBV7-3 TGTGCCAGCAGCCCTCGAATCCGGACAGGGTCACTCACCGGGGAGCTGTTTTTT CASSPRIRTGSLTGELFF
TRBJ1-2 . TRBD1 TRBV6-5 TGTGCCAGCAGTCGGACAGGGAGAGCGGGTGGCTACACCTTC CASSRTGRAGGYTF
TRBJ2-5 . . TRBV18 TGTGCCAGCTCACCAGAGGGACGCCAACCGGAGACCCAGTACTTC CASSPEGRQPETQYF
TRBJ1-2 . . TRBV30 TGTGCCTGGAGTTTAGGATTCTATGGCTACACCTTC CAWSLGFYGYTF
TRBJ2-7 few . TRBV6-6 TGTGCCAGCAGCCAAGACAGCGTGAAGGGCGAGCAGTACTTC CASSQDSVKGEQYF
TRBJ1-4 . . TRBV9 TGTGCCAGCAGCGTAGGAGCTAATGAAAAACTGTTTTTT CASSVGANEKLFF
TRBJ2-5 . . TRBV5-6 TGTGCCAGCAGCTTCTCTCGCCGAGAGACCCAGTACTTC CASSFSRRETQYF
TRBJ2-1 . TRBD2 TRBV29-1 TGCAGCGTTGGGCTCGGGGGGAATGAGCAGTTCTTC CSVGLGGNEQFF
TRBJ1-1 . . TRBV5-1 TGCGCCAGCAGCCCGCCGGTAGGGAACACTGAAGCTTTCTTT CASSPPVGNTEAFF
TRBJ2-7 few TRBD1 TRBV29-1 TGCAGCGTTGCGGGACAGGCTAGCTACGAGCAGTACTTC CSVAGQASYEQYF
TRBJ2-1 . TRBD2 TRBV30 TGTGCCTGGAGGGGAGGGGCCGCTCGGAATGAGCAGTTCTTC CAWRGGAARNEQFF
TRBJ2-3 . TRBD1 TRBV5-1 TGCGCCAGCAGCAGAAGGGGACAGAGCACAGATACGCAGTATTTT CASSRRGQSTDTQYF
TRBJ2-1 once . TRBV11-2 TGTGCCAGCAGCTTAGAGCAGGGCAATGAGCAGTTCTTC CASSLEQGNEQFF
TRBJ1-5 . . TRBV27 TGTGCCAGGGGCAGACACAGGAGACGCAATCAGCCCCAGCATTTT CARGRHRRRNQPQHF
TRBJ2-3 . . TRBV2 TGTGCCAGCACATTAGATACGCAGTATTTT CASTLDTQYF
TRBJ2-7 few . TRBV18 TGTGCCAGCTCACCAAACAGGGAAATCTACGAGCAGTACTTC CASSPNREIYEQYF
TRBJ2-1 . TRBD2 TRBV11-2 TGTGCCAGCAGCCCTTGGGGCGGGAGTTCCTCCTACAATGAGCAGTTCTTC CASSPWGGSSSYNEQFF
TRBJ1-2 few . TRBV7-2 TGTGCCAGCAGCTGGGCTAAGGGCAACTATGGCTACACCTTC CASSWAKGNYGYTF
TRBJ2-1 . TRBD2 TRBV30 TGTGCCTGGAACCGCGGGAGCTTTAAATACAATGAGCAGTTCTTC CAWNRGSFKYNEQFF
TRBJ1-4 once . TRBV4-1 TGCGCCAGCAGCCTTTTAAGGTTGGGTAATGAAAAACTGTTTTTT CASSLLRLGNEKLFF
TRBJ2-2 . . TRBV29-1 TGCAGCGGTACTCAGCGAGGTGGTGGGCTGTTTTTT CSGTQRGGGLFF
TRBJ2-3 . TRBD1 TRBV7-8 TGTGCCAGCAGCCTAACAGGGGGCCGCACAGATACGCAGTATTTT CASSLTGGRTDTQYF
TRBJ1-1 . TRBD1 TRBV5-1 TGCGCCAGCAGCCTGGGACAGGGGGCGAACACTGAAGCTTTCTTT CASSLGQGANTEAFF